Sequencing of this TCR beta chain was carried out in a study of T-cell reconstitution after alpha-beta-depleted transplantation in children. V was pared by 0 bases and J by 4 bases, with 6 bases between. This CDR3 is built from 13 residues. Germline assignment: CDR1 SNHLY and CDR2 FYNNEI. Researchers prepared the TCRbeta library using unique molecular identifiers, the study reports. Each CDR3 protein gets one entry after TCRdb re-called the PCR reads with MiXCR. The sample holds roughly 400,000 distinct CDR3 sequences, around 21% seen once. The specimen comprised PBMCs from the stem cell graft donor, sampled from the stem cell graft. This chain connects TRBV2 to TRBJ1-2; D ambiguous. The TCR was taken from a human donor who donated a stem cell graft to a child with acute myeloid leukemia. The CDR3 coding sequence is TGTGCCAGCAGTGAAGCAAACCGCTATGGCTACACCTTC. Translation: CASSEANRYGYTF. The full variable domain, completed using reference TRBV2 and TRBJ1-2, is EPEVTQTPSHQVTQMGQEVILRCVPISNHLYFYWYRQILGQKVEFLVSFYNNEISEKSEIFDDQFSVERPDGSNFTLKIRSTKLEDSAMYFCASSEANRYGYTFGSGTRLTVV.